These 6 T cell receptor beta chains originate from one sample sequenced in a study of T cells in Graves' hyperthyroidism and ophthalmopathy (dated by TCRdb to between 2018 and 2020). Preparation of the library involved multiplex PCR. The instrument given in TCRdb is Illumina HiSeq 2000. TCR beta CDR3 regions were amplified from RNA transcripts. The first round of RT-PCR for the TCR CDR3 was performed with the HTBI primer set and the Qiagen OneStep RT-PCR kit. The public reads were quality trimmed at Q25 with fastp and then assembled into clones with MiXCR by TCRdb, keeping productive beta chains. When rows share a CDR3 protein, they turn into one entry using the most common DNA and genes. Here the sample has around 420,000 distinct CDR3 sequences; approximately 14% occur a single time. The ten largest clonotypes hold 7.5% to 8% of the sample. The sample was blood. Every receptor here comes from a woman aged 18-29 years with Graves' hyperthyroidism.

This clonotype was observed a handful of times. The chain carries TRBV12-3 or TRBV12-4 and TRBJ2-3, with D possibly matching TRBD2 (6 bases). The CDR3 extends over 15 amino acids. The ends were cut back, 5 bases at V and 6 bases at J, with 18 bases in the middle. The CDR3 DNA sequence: TGTGCCAGCAGTACCGGACCTAGCGCGAGGGATACGCAGTATTTT. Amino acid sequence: CASSTGPSARDTQYF.

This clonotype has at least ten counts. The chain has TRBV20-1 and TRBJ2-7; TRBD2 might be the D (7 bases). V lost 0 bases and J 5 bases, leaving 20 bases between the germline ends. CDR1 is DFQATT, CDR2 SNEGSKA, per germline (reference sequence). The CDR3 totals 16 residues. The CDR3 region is CSARDLMAGATDEQYF. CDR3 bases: TGCAGTGCTAGAGATTTGATGGCGGGGGCCACCGACGAGCAGTACTTC.

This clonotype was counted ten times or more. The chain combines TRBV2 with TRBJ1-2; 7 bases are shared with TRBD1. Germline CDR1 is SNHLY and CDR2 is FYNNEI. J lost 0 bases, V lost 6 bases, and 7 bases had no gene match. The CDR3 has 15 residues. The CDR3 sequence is CASRAMGQPNYGYTF. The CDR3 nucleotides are TGTGCCAGCAGGGCGATGGGACAGCCTAACTATGGCTACACCTTC.

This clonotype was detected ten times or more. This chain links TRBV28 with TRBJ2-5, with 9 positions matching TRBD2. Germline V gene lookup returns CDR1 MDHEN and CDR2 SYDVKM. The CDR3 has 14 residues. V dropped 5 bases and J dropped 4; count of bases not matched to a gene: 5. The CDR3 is CASSDAGGSETQYF. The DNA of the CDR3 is TGTGCCAGCAGTGATGCGGGGGGGTCAGAGACCCAGTACTTC.

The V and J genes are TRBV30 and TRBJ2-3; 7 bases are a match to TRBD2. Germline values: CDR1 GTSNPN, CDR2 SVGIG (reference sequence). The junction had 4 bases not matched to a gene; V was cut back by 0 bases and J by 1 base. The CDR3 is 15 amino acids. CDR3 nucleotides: TGTGCCTGGAGTGTACTAGCGTTGGGCACAGATACGCAGTATTTT. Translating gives CAWSVLALGTDTQYF.

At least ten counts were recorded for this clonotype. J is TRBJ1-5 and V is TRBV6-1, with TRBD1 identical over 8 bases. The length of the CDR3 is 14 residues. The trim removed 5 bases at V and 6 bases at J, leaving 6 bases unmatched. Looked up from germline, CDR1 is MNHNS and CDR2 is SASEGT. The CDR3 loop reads CASSFYQGAQPQHF. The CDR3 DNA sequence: TGTGCCAGCAGTTTTTATCAGGGGGCTCAGCCCCAGCATTTT.